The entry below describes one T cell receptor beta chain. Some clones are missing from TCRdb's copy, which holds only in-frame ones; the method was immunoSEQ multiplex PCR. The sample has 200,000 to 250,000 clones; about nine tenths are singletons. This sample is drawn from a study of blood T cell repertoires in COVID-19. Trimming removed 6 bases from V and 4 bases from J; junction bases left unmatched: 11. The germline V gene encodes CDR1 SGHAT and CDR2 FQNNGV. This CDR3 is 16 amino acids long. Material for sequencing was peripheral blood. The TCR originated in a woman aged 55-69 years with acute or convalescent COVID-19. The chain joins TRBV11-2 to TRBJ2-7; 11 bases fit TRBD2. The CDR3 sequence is CASRDPLAGVWYEQYF. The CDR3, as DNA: TGTGCCAGCAGAGACCCACTAGCGGGAGTCTGGTACGAGCAGTACTTC.